This T cell receptor beta chain appears in the sequencing data of a study of blood T cell repertoires in COVID-19. Study-level information: COVID-19 samples from acute and convalescent phases originated in the United States, Italy and Spain. T cells, B-cell-depleted T cells, or PBMCs provided the cDNA or gDNA that served as material.

Original analysis: By means of reference gene primer amplification, nucleated cell counts were estimated. Assay: immunoSEQ multiplex PCR; the TCRdb copy retains only in-frame clones and omits some. The V and J calls and clone size come from that table; D and trimming were worked out from the DNA. The sample carries 70,000 to 90,000 clones, roughly 77% recorded once. Trimming pared 6 bases from V and 0 bases from J, leaving 17 bases between. The CDR3 length is 16 residues. Germline V gene lookup returns CDR1 SNHLY and CDR2 FYNNEI. This receptor was identified in a human donor in a cohort sampled during active COVID-19. What was sequenced was peripheral blood. The chain carries TRBV2 and TRBJ1-1; possible D gene TRBD1, 6 bases. The CDR3 DNA follows: TGTGCCAGCAGCCCTGAAGCAGGGGTGCTGAACACTGAAGCTTTCTTT. Translating it yields CASSPEAGVLNTEAFF.